The clone carrying this T cell receptor beta chain occurred many times. The antigen remains undetermined. The data derive from a study of T cell repertoires in cytomegalovirus infection. Regarding the study as a whole: CMV carriers having the relevant HLA were flagged by cumulative public TCR beta family frequency.

CDR3 length: 16 amino acids. V was pared by 6 bases and J by 6 bases, with 19 bases between. The germline gives CDR1 SGDLS, CDR2 YYNGEE. TCRdb re-called the reads through MiXCR, storing one row per CDR3 protein. The table lists roughly 990,000 distinct CDR3 sequences, roughly 31% of them singletons. This TCR derives from a human donor in good health (CMV status not recorded). Some clones in this sample may be carry-over from other donors' samples. The V gene is TRBV9, the J gene TRBJ1-6, with a weak D call TRBD1 (5 bases). This specimen consisted of cultured CD8+ T cells from PBMCs, obtained from culture after CMV antigen stimulation. This chain's CDR3 is CASIPGAVRGNSPLHF. CDR3 nucleotides: TGTGCCAGCATCCCTGGGGCGGTACGAGGTAATTCACCCCTCCACTTT.